This T cell receptor (beta chain) was recovered during a study of blood T cell repertoires in COVID-19. Sequencing was performed with immunoSEQ multiplex PCR; in TCRdb, only in-frame clones are kept and a portion is missing. The data hold some 150,000 clones, with more than 75% observed a single time. CDR1 and CDR2 from the germline V gene are SGHNT and YYREEE (reference sequence). The ends lost 6 bases at V and 0 bases at J; junction bases unmatched: 5. The CDR3 sequence is 16 residues long. V and J are TRBV5-4 and TRBJ2-6; 8 nucleotides align to TRBD2. Specimen: peripheral blood. This clonotype was obtained from a woman between 70 and 85 years old with acute or convalescent COVID-19. The CDR3 region has the DNA TGTGCCAGCATAACGGGAGGGGGCTCTGGGGCCAACGTCCTGACTTTC. It encodes CASITGGGSGANVLTF.